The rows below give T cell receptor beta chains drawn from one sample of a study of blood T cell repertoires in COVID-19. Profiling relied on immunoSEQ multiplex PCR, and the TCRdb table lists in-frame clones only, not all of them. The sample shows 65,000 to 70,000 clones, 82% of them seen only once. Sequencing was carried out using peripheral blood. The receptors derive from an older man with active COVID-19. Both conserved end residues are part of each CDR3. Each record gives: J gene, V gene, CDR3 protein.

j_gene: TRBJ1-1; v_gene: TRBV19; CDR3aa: CASKRAPEAFF
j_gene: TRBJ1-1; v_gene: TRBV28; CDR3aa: CASSLKLGGAFF
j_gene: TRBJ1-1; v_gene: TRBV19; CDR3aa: CATRTGGTEAFF
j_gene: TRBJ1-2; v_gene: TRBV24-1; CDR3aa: CATSDRSGGSYTF
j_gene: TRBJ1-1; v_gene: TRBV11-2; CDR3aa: CASSLDRGSTEAFF
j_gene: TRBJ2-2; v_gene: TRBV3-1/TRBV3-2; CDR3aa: CASSQDPGLAGVTGELFF
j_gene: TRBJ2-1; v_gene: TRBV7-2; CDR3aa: CASSPPGFYNEQFF
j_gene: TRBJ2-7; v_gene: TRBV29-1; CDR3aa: CSVELGLAGGTYEQYF
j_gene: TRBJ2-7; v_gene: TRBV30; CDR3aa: CAWSSLGLDVTKQYF
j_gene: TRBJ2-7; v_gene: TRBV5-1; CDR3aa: CASSRQGQTYEQYF